This T cell receptor beta chain was recovered during a study of blood T cell repertoires in COVID-19. Study context: Acute-phase and convalescent COVID-19 samples originated in the United States, Italy and Spain. T cells, B-cell-depleted T cells, or PBMCs supplied cDNA or gDNA.

CDR1 and CDR2 (germline): SGHRS, YFSETQ. The CDR3 is 12 amino acids. With 5 bases removed from V and 2 bases from J, the gap between germline ends came to 7 bases. In the authors' workflow: Reference gene primer amplification yielded estimated nucleated cell counts. Profiling relied on immunoSEQ multiplex PCR, and the TCRdb table lists in-frame clones only, not all of them. V and J calls and clone size are as listed in that table; D and trimming were resolved from the DNA. The table records over 200,000 clones, about 89% of them present only once. The clonotype originates from a man between 35 and 55 years old who had recovered from COVID-19. The sequenced sample consisted of peripheral blood. The chain couples TRBV5-1 to TRBJ1-1; D not resolved. The CDR3, as DNA: TGCGCCAGCAGTACGGGAAACACTGAAGCTTTCTTT. This encodes CASSTGNTEAFF.